The 11 T cell receptor beta chains below were found in one sample sequenced in a study of glioma-infiltrating T cells. The iRepertoire nested amplicon-rescue multiplex PCR amplified TCR alpha and beta CDR3s from RNA. TCRdb used MiXCR to reprocess the multiplex PCR reads, holding one entry per CDR3 protein. The repertoire has about 190,000 distinct CDR3 sequences, more than 25% of them found once; the top ten carry over 20%. The sequenced material came from glioma tissue, nonneoplastic brain tissue, or PBMCs (not recorded which). These receptors all come from a human donor with low-grade glioma or glioblastoma, undergoing nonglioma brain surgery, or in good health (not recorded which).

The V and J genes are TRBV29-1 and TRBJ2-3; 9 bases are shared with TRBD1. The germline V gene has CDR1 SQVTM and CDR2 ANQGSEA. The CDR3 spans 12 residues. The ends lost 7 bases at V and 4 bases at J; junction bases unmatched: 3. CDR3 sequence reads: CSARQGADTQYF. The DNA of the CDR3 is TGCAGCGCTCGACAGGGGGCAGATACGCAGTATTTT.

This clonotype was seen a few times. The V call is TRBV9, the J call TRBJ1-1, with D tentatively TRBD1 (5 bases). The ends were cut back, 4 bases at V and 5 bases at J, with 12 bases in the middle. Per the germline V gene, CDR1 is SGDLS and CDR2 is YYNGEE. This CDR3 has 13 residues. CDR3 sequence reads: CASSPGLGTEAFF. The CDR3 bases are TGTGCCAGCAGCCCAGGGTTGGGGACTGAAGCTTTCTTT.

This clonotype showed up many times. The chain couples TRBV29-1 to TRBJ1-1, with D perhaps matching TRBD1 (5 bases). From germline, CDR1 is SQVTM and CDR2 ANQGSEA. The V gene lost 4 bases and the J gene lost 3 bases, with 15 bases spanning the gap. The CDR3 runs to 14 residues. DNA for the CDR3: TGCAGCGTTGCAGAGGGGCTGAGTGACACTGAAGCTTTCTTT. Residues: CSVAEGLSDTEAFF.

The sample holds many counts of this clonotype. The CDR3, as DNA: TGTGCCAGCTCACCCACGCCAGGTTCCTACGAGCAGTACTTC. The encoded protein is CASSPTPGSYEQYF. The chain combines TRBV18 with TRBJ2-7; no clear D. The V gene lost 3 bases and the J gene lost 1 base, with 10 bases spanning the gap. The CDR3 spans 14 residues. Germline assignment: CDR1 KGHSH and CDR2 LQKENI.

This clonotype showed up many times. This chain uses TRBV7-2 with TRBJ2-5, with unresolved D. Per the germline V gene, CDR1 is SGHTA and CDR2 is FQGNSA. Trimming took off 2 bases at V and 0 bases at J, with 4 bases between the two ends. This CDR3 is 13 amino acids long. The CDR3: CASSLWHQETQYF. The CDR3 nucleotides read TGTGCCAGCAGCTTATGGCACCAAGAGACCCAGTACTTC.

This clonotype appeared many times. The chain is built from TRBV6-6 and TRBJ2-5; no definite D call. V was cut by 0 bases and J by 1 base, with 9 bases left in between. The CDR3 is 15 residues long. Looked up from germline, CDR1 is MNHNY and CDR2 is SVGAGI (reference sequence). The CDR3 region is CASSYSRVGQETQYF. DNA for the CDR3: TGTGCCAGCAGTTACTCCCGAGTGGGCCAAGAGACCCAGTACTTC.

This clonotype has a count of ten or more. This chain uses TRBV20-1 with TRBJ2-3; 7 bases align to TRBD2. The CDR3 has 14 amino acids. The junction had 5 bases not matched to a gene; V was cut back by 3 bases and J by 2 bases. In germline, CDR1 is DFQATT, CDR2 SNEGSKA (reference sequence). For the CDR3, the DNA is TGCAGTGCTAGGGTTAGCGGGTACACAGATACGCAGTATTTT. Its translation is CSARVSGYTDTQYF.

Comment on this clonotype: A much larger clone lies one base from this, so it may be a read error. The chain is built from TRBV19 and TRBJ2-7; unclear D gene. Germline CDR1 is LNHDA and CDR2 is SQIVND (reference sequence). Deletions cut 7 bases from V and 6 bases from J, with 13 bases between. The CDR3 has 12 residues. The CDR3 sequence is CASNIGVGEQYF. DNA for the CDR3: TGTGCCAGTAACATTGGAGTCGGCGAGCAGTACTTC.

As for this clonotype: One end of the junction fails to match germline, which may point to a read error. The rearrangement joins TRBV18 to TRBJ2-7; D not certain. The germline V gene encodes CDR1 KGHSH and CDR2 LQKENI. The length of the CDR3 is 12 residues. CDR3 region: CARSPGAYEQYF. The CDR3 DNA is TGTGCCAGGTCACCCGGAGCGTACGAGCAGTACTTC. Full variable domain (rest looked up from reference TRBV18 and TRBJ2-7): NAGVMQNPRHLVRRRGQEARLRCSPMKGHSHVYWYRQLPEEGLKFMVYLQKENIIDESGMPKERFSAEFPKEGPSILRIQQVVRGDSAAYFCARSPGAYEQYFGPGTRLTVT.

Worth noting for this clonotype: The CDR3 carries no conserved terminal phenylalanine or tryptophan, so it likely arises from a read error. The V gene is TRBV19, the J gene TRBJ2-7, with TRBD1 matching over 7 bases. This CDR3 has 13 residues. The ends lost 1 base at V and 3 bases at J; junction bases unmatched: 0. Germline assignment: CDR1 LNHDA and CDR2 SQIVND (reference sequence). The CDR3 spells CASSIGQGYEQYL. CDR3 sequence (DNA): TGTGCCAGTAGTATAGGACAGGGCTACGAGCAGTACCTC.

A word on this clonotype: It may be a read error: a sequence one base away is much more abundant. This sequence joins TRBV6-5 and TRBJ2-2, with D possibly matching TRBD2 (6 bases). Germline V gene lookup returns CDR1 MNHEY and CDR2 SVGAGI. V was trimmed by 6 bases and J by 6 bases, leaving 14 bases between them. The CDR3 covers 14 residues. CDR3 loop: CASSSAGSAGELFF. The CDR3, as DNA: TGTGCCAGCAGCTCGGCGGGGAGCGCCGGGGAGCTGTTTTTT.